The T cell receptor beta chain described here comes from a study of cytomegalovirus exposure and HLA in healthy donors. V lost 2 bases to trimming and J lost 9 bases; unmatched junction nucleotides: 7. The CDR3 has 13 amino acids. Germline assignment: CDR1 SGHRS and CDR2 YFSETQ. With 60 Vbeta and 13 Jbeta primers, the PCR was carried out. Authors' data handling: Roughly 10 million shared chains were among around 80 million unique TCR beta chains counted in a later analysis. The table came from immunoSEQ multiplex PCR; TCRdb's copy has only in-frame clones and leaves some out. V, J and clone size are those of that table, while D and trimming were read from the DNA. The profile covers about 150,000 clones, with around 79% appearing a single time and roughly 7.1% taken by the ten largest. Concerning this clone: Its target is not known.

Whole-study results and caveats: Presence/absence comparisons presumed near-even sequencing depth among donors. For most TCR beta V segments, an earlier analysis put the productive rate at about 90% or about 30% of the time. A classifier reportedly called cytomegalovirus status with high sensitivity and specificity.

V gene TRBV5-1 combines with J gene TRBJ2-5, with 7 bases identical to TRBD1. The sample consisted of PBMCs. The sequence was obtained from a man aged 25 to 40 in good health and CMV-seropositive. The chain's CDR3 is CASSLGQAASQYF. The CDR3 coding sequence is TGCGCCAGCAGCTTAGGACAGGCTGCTTCCCAGTACTTC. The variable domain in full, completed from reference TRBV5-1 and TRBJ2-5, reads KAGVTQTPRYLIKTRGQQVTLSCSPISGHRSVSWYQQTPGQGLQFLFEYFSETQRNKGNFPGRFSGRQFSNSRSEMNVSTLELGDSALYLCASSLGQAASQYFGPGTRLLVL.